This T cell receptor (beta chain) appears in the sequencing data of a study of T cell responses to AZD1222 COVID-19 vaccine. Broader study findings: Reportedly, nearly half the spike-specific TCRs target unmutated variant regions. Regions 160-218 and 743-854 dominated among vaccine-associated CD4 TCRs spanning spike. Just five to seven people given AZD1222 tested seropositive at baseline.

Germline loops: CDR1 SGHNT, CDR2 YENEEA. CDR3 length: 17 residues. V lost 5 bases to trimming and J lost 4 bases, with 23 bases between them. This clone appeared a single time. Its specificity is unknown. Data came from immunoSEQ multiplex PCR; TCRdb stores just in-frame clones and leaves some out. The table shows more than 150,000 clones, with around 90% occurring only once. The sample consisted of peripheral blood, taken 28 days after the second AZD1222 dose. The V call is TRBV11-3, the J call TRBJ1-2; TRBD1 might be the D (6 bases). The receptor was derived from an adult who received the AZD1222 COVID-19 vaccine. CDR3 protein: CASSPGRDTSLLYGYTF. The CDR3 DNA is TGTGCCAGCAGCCCTGGGCGGGACACATCCCTCCTCTATGGCTACACCTTC.